Presented here are 15 T cell receptor beta chains from one specimen sequenced in a study of HIV-infected patients and healthy controls. No cell fractionation was done, so the repertoire covers all unsorted peripheral blood T cells. Alpha and beta constant-region primers primed reverse transcription of around 540 ng RNA. Alpha and beta chain libraries were made separately by chain-specific third strand synthesis with multiplexing indices. TCRdb processed the 5' RACE reads anew with MiXCR; each CDR3 protein has one entry. This table has around 26,000 distinct CDR3 sequences, approximately 9% appearing once. The source material was blood. The source is an adult in good health.

Judged by abundance, this clonotype is medium-sized. This chain links TRBV3-1 with TRBJ2-1, with D maybe TRBD1 (6 bases). V was cut by 4 bases and J by 5 bases, with 18 bases left in between. The CDR3 length is 16 residues. Germline V lookup: CDR1 LGHDT, CDR2 YNNKEL (reference sequence). CDR3: CASSRLYTGSHNEQFF. The CDR3 nucleotides are TGTGCCAGCAGCCGCCTCTACACAGGGTCCCACAATGAGCAGTTCTTC.

This clonotype was counted at least ten times. V and J are TRBV29-1 and TRBJ1-1; 8 nucleotides agree with TRBD1. CDR1 and CDR2 (germline): SQVTM, ANQGSEA. V shed 5 bases and J 5 bases; nucleotides not matched to a gene: 7. The CDR3 runs to 13 residues. CDR3 bases: TGCAGCGTTTCGACAGGGGTTTGGACTGAAGCTTTCTTT. Translating gives CSVSTGVWTEAFF.

The sample holds many counts of this clonotype. The chain combines TRBV4-2 with TRBJ1-2; the match to TRBD1 covers 7 bases. J was trimmed by 3 bases and V by 4 bases; bases with no gene match: 8. This CDR3 contains 15 residues. The germline gives CDR1 LGHNA, CDR2 YNFKEQ. The CDR3 loop reads CASSPTGQAYYGYTF. CDR3 DNA sequence: TGTGCCAGCAGCCCGACAGGACAGGCTTACTATGGCTACACCTTC.

This clonotype was seen repeatedly, ten times or more. The V gene is TRBV9, the J gene TRBJ1-1; 9 bases map to TRBD1. CDR1 and CDR2 from the germline V gene are SGDLS and YYNGEE. The CDR3 totals 15 residues. Trimming cost V 7 bases and J 7 bases; bases outside gene matches: 14. The DNA of the CDR3 is TGTGCCAGCGCTAGGACAGGGGTCCGGGAGGGTGAAGCTTTCTTT. It specifies CASARTGVREGEAFF. Looking up the rest from reference TRBV9 and TRBJ1-1 gives the full variable domain: DSGVTQTPKHLITATGQRVTLRCSPRSGDLSVYWYQQSLDQGLQFLIQYYNGEERAKGNILERFSAQQFPDLHSELNLSSLELGDSALYFCASARTGVREGEAFFGQGTRLTVV.

Many counts were recorded for this clonotype. The chain recombines TRBV28 with TRBJ2-1; D is undetermined. The CDR3 totals 15 residues. Per germline, CDR1 MDHEN and CDR2 SYDVKM. Between the trimmed V and J ends, which lost 5 bases and 0 bases, there was a span of 11 bases. This CDR3 is CASSAILSSYNEQFF. CDR3 coding DNA: TGTGCCAGCAGTGCCATCCTGAGCTCCTACAATGAGCAGTTCTTC.

This clonotype was observed at least ten times. CDR3 bases: TGTGCCAGTATGAAGGGGAATGGCTACACCTTC. This codes for CASMKGNGYTF. This rearrangement joins TRBV19 to TRBJ1-2; D possibly corresponds to TRBD1 (5 bases). CDR3 length: 11 residues. V was shortened by 7 bases and J by 6 bases, with 9 bases between the two germline ends. The germline CDR1 and CDR2 sequences are LNHDA and SQIVND (reference sequence).

This clonotype was seen ten or more times. The chain combines TRBV15 with TRBJ1-1, with D hard to call. With 1 base removed from V and 2 bases from J, the gap between germline ends came to 2 bases. Per the germline V gene, CDR1 is LNHNV and CDR2 is YYDKDF (reference sequence). The CDR3 consists of 12 residues. The CDR3 sequence: CATSRANTEAFF. The CDR3 nucleotides read TGTGCCACCAGCAGAGCCAACACTGAAGCTTTCTTT.

Concerning this clonotype: Given a much more abundant clone one base away, this may be a read error. The V call is TRBV12-3 or TRBV12-4, the J call TRBJ1-1; TRBD1 matches 10 bases. This CDR3 spans 13 amino acids. Trimming cost V 6 bases and J 10 bases; bases outside gene matches: 8. The CDR3 reads CASRPTGGLLAFF. The CDR3 coding sequence is TGTGCCAGCAGACCGACAGGGGGCTTGTTAGCTTTCTTT.

This clonotype has more than one count but fewer than ten. This chain links TRBV29-1 with TRBJ2-3, with TRBD2 as a possible D gene (7 bases). In germline, CDR1 is SQVTM, CDR2 ANQGSEA. The CDR3 sequence is 14 residues long. The ends were cut back, 2 bases at V and 2 bases at J, with 11 bases in the middle. DNA of the CDR3: TGCAGCGTTGAACCGGGGGGCCCCACAGATACGCAGTATTTT. Residues: CSVEPGGPTDTQYF.

At least ten counts were recorded for this clonotype. The chain recombines TRBV6-5 with TRBJ2-7; D is undetermined. Germline V gives CDR1 MNHEY, CDR2 SVGAGI. The CDR3 is made up of 11 amino acids. The V end lost 4 bases, the J end lost 2 bases, and 3 bases lay between the germline ends. Here the CDR3 reads CASSWAYEQYF. In nucleotides, the CDR3 is TGTGCCAGCAGTTGGGCCTACGAGCAGTACTTC.

This clonotype appeared a few times. The chain combines TRBV7-6 with TRBJ2-7; D is unclear. Trimming took off 1 base at V and 2 bases at J, with 12 bases between the two ends. The CDR3 contains 15 residues. Germline loops: CDR1 SGHVS, CDR2 FNYEAQ. The CDR3 loop reads CASSLVSTAAYEQYF. DNA for the CDR3: TGTGCCAGCAGCTTAGTGAGCACAGCCGCCTACGAGCAGTACTTC.

This clonotype has a count of ten or more. V usage is TRBV4-2 and J usage is TRBJ2-5; D ambiguous. V was shortened by 3 bases and J by 7 bases, with 12 bases between the two germline ends. CDR1 LGHNA and CDR2 YNFKEQ come from the germline V gene. There are 13 residues in the CDR3. CDR3 DNA sequence: TGTGCCAGCAGCCAGAAGCTCGAAGGGACCCAGTACTTC. Translated: CASSQKLEGTQYF.

This clonotype was seen ten or more times. The rearrangement uses TRBV11-2 and TRBJ1-2, with a possible D match to TRBD1 (5 bases). Germline lookup yields CDR1 SGHAT and CDR2 FQNNGV. The CDR3 runs to 19 residues. V was pared by 3 bases and J by 2 bases, with 25 bases between. The DNA of the CDR3 is TGTGCCAGCAGCTTGGGCCTTAAACAGGCGATGCTACCGAACTATGGCTACACCTTC. This codes for CASSLGLKQAMLPNYGYTF.

In its sample, this clonotype was seen many times. The chain's CDR3 is CASNPLLAGGHNEQFF. The CDR3 bases are TGTGCCAGCAACCCACTCCTAGCGGGGGGGCACAATGAGCAGTTCTTC. The chain links TRBV2 to TRBJ2-1, with TRBD2 identical over 12 bases. J was trimmed by 5 bases and V by 7 bases; bases with no gene match: 9. CDR1 SNHLY and CDR2 FYNNEI come from the germline V gene. CDR3 length equals 16 residues.

V is TRBV4-2 and J is TRBJ1-4; TRBD1 matches 9 bases. Germline lookup yields CDR1 LGHNA and CDR2 YNFKEQ. This CDR3 is built from 15 residues. V lost 0 bases to trimming and J lost 5 bases; unmatched junction nucleotides: 1. CDR3 region: CASSQDTGGNEKLFF. The CDR3 nucleotides are TGTGCCAGCAGCCAAGATACAGGGGGCAATGAAAAACTGTTTTTT.